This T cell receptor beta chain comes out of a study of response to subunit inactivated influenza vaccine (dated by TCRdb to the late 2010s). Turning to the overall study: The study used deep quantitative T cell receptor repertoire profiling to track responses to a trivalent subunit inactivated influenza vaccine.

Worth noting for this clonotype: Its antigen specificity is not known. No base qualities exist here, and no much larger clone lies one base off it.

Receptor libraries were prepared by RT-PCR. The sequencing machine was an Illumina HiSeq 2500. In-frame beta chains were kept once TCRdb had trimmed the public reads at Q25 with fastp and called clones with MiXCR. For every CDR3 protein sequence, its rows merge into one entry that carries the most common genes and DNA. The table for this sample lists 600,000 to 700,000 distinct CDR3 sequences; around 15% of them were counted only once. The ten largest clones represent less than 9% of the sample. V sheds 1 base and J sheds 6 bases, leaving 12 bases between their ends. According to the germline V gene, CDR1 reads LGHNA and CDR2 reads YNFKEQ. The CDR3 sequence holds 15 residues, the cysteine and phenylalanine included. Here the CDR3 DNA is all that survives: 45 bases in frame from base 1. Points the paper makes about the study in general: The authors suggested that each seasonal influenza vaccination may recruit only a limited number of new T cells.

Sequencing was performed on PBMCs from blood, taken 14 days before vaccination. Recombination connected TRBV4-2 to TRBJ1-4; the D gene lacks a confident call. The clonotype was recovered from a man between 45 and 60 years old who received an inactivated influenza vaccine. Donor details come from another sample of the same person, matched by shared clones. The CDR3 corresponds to CASSQVKGFDEKLFF. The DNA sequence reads TGTGCCAGCAGCCAAGTGAAGGGATTCGATGAAAAACTGTTTTTT.